Listed below are T cell receptor beta chains from one sample, sequenced in a study of blood T cells in healthy people across ages. One entry per CDR3 protein results from TCRdb running MiXCR on the 5' RACE reads. The profile covers around 900,000 distinct CDR3 sequences, with approximately 50% appearing a single time and around 21% taken by the ten largest. Sequenced: blood. Receptors originate from a woman in her sixties or seventies in good health. Each CDR3 is given with its conserved first and last residue. The D gene is left open where the match is weak. Clone sizes are given selectively: once, few, many, or a class where the clone is expanded.

>NA|NA|TRBV3-1|TRBJ2-3
TGTGCCAGCAACCGTGGGGGGACGCCAGGTACGCAGTATTTT
CASNRGGTPGTQYF
>few|TRBD1|TRBV12-3/TRBV12-4|TRBJ1-2
TGTGCCAGCCGAAAGGGACTGGACAGGGAAAGCTACACCTTC
CASRKGLDRESYTF
>few|TRBD2|TRBV6-6|TRBJ2-3
TGTGCCAGCACCCGGGAGGACATCACAGATACGCAGTATTTT
CASTREDITDTQYF
>NA|TRBD2|TRBV7-2|TRBJ2-5
TGTACCAGCAGCTCATTAGCGGGACGGGCTCAAGAGCAGTACTTC
CTSSSLAGRAQEQYF
>NA|NA|TRBV7-9|TRBJ1-2
TGTGCCAGCAGCTTAGTCAGCTCTAACTATGGCTACACCTTC
CASSLVSSNYGYTF
>few|NA|TRBV4-1|TRBJ2-7
TGCGCCAGCAGCCTCCGGGACGGTCAACAGTACTTC
CASSLRDGQQYF
>NA|TRBD2|TRBV25-1|TRBJ2-7
TGTGCCAGCAGTGCACCGGGACTAGCGGGAGCAGGCTACGAGCAGTACTTC
CASSAPGLAGAGYEQYF
>NA|TRBD1|TRBV20-1|TRBJ2-7
TGCAGTGCTGGCAACCGGGACAGGGCTTCCTACGAGCAGTACTTC
CSAGNRDRASYEQYF
>NA|NA|TRBV6-6|TRBJ2-5
TGTGCCAGCAGCCACGGGGCCAGGGAGTACCAAGGGACCCAGTACTTC
CASSHGAREYQGTQYF
>NA|TRBD1|TRBV24-1|TRBJ2-1
TGTGCCACCAGTGACTACAGGGGGCTAGGGACGAATGACTACAATGAGCAGTTCTTC
CATSDYRGLGTNDYNEQFF
>once|NA|TRBV4-2|TRBJ2-3
TGTGCCAGCAGCCAAGATCCCTCTTCTGGTACGCAGTATTTT
CASSQDPSSGTQYF
>NA|TRBD1|TRBV12-3/TRBV12-4|TRBJ1-2
TGTGCCAGCAGCCCCAACGTACAGGGGTTCGGCTACACCTTC
CASSPNVQGFGYTF
>NA|TRBD1|TRBV4-2|TRBJ2-7
TGTGCCAGCAGCCAAACCGACAGGGCCTACGAGCAGTACTTC
CASSQTDRAYEQYF
>NA|NA|TRBV10-3|TRBJ2-4
TGTGCCATCAGTGAGTGGTCAGGGGTAGAGCAGTACTTC
CAISEWSGVEQYF
>NA|NA|TRBV28|TRBJ2-3
TGTGCCAGCAGTCCCCTCCAGGAGGGACGAGATACGCAGTATTTT
CASSPLQEGRDTQYF
>NA|NA|TRBV29-1|TRBJ2-7
TGCAGCGTTTCCCCTACTCGCGGCGGCGAGCAGTACTTC
CSVSPTRGGEQYF